This T cell receptor beta chain was identified in a study of T-cell memory formation after mild COVID-19. Study results and limitations: CD4+ clones that contracted lay mainly in CM and EM; CD8+ ones lay in EMRA.

CDR3 size: 15 residues. V lost 3 bases and J lost 4, with 18 bases in between. Germline values: CDR1 DFQATT, CDR2 SNEGSKA (reference sequence). This clonotype was found many times. The antigen is not known. MiXCR, run by TCRdb on the 5' RACE reads, gives a single entry per CDR3 protein. The sample contains about 110,000 distinct CDR3 sequences, about an eighth of which appear only once. The rearrangement uses TRBV20-1 and TRBJ2-5; D gene unclear. The sequence derives from a man aged 18 to 29 who had mild COVID-19 (a few samples of this study predate the infection). Cell type and time point are not known. The source material was PBMCs or a T cell subset sorted from them (not recorded which). CDR3 region: CSASPLAVNVETQYF. CDR3 in DNA: TGCAGTGCTAGCCCCCTCGCGGTAAACGTAGAGACCCAGTACTTC.